Reported below is one T cell receptor (beta chain). Its antigen is not known. TCRdb redid the calling of the RT-PCR reads with MiXCR, one entry per CDR3 protein. The sample holds some 850,000 distinct CDR3 sequences, 18% seen once. This specimen comes from a study of response to subunit inactivated influenza vaccine. This CDR3 has 15 residues. Germline CDR1 SGHRS, CDR2 YFSETQ. V lost 0 bases and J 4 bases, leaving 11 bases between the germline ends. Whole-study results and caveats: Only a handful of new T cells, the authors suggested, are recruited with each seasonal influenza vaccination.

The sample was PBMCs from blood, taken about 5 days after vaccination. The source of this sequence is a man between 45 and 60 years old who received an inactivated influenza vaccine. The genes are TRBV5-1 and TRBJ1-5; D gene ambiguous. The CDR3 DNA sequence: TGCGCCAGCAGCTTGGACGATCCGGTGAATCAGCCCCAGCATTTT. As protein: CASSLDDPVNQPQHF.